The 19 T cell receptor beta chains below were found in one sample sequenced in a study of a mutant IDH1 vaccine in newly diagnosed glioma (dated by TCRdb to the early 2020s). These receptors are not linked to any known antigen. The time point tag for this specimen amounts to: week 5, during vaccination. Each vaccine dose, consisting of 300 ug of a 20-mer mutant IDH1 peptide in Montanide, was administered subcutaneously with topical imiquimod. The library was generated by the immunoSEQ multiplex PCR assay. TCRdb obtained this table from immuneACCESS and retained in-frame rearrangements with V and J assigned. These tables miss some clones; where compared with another copy, unresolved V genes account for less than half of the shortfall, and the remainder is unexplained. Recorded for this sample are 45,000 to 55,000 clones; over 75% of them occurred a single time. About 2% of the sample belongs to the ten largest clones.

Sequences were derived from PBMCs, sampled from a glioma patient whose treatment included an IDH1 peptide vaccine. These receptors were collected from a woman aged 40 to 50 with glioma.

The chain combines TRBV7-9 with TRBJ2-2; D may be TRBD2 (7 bases). CDR1 and CDR2 (germline): SEHNR, FQNEAQ (reference sequence). Between the trimmed V and J ends, which lost 3 bases and 0 bases, there was a span of 17 bases. The CDR3 is 18 amino acids. The CDR3 protein is CASSFWRLGGPNTGELFF. The CDR3 DNA reads as TGTGCCAGCAGCTTTTGGAGACTCGGGGGGCCGAACACCGGGGAGCTGTTTTTT. Complete variable domain (other parts from reference TRBV7-9 and TRBJ2-2): DTGVSQNPRHKITKRGQNVTFRCDPISEHNRLYWYRQTLGQGPEFLTYFQNEAQLEKSRLLSDRFSAERPKGSFSTLEIQRTEQGDSAMYLCASSFWRLGGPNTGELFFGEGSRLTVL.

This chain uses TRBV5-4 with TRBJ2-1; D remains unclear. CDR3 length equals 13 residues. The V and J ends lost 2 bases and 8 bases respectively, with 11 bases between them. Germline V CDR1 and CDR2: SGHNT, YYREEE (reference sequence). The chain's CDR3 is CASSFFRTDEQFF. The CDR3 DNA is TGTGCCAGCAGCTTTTTTCGGACGGATGAGCAGTTCTTC.

This clone was observed a handful of times. The genes are TRBV6-4 and TRBJ2-2; D is unresolved. CDR3 length: 13 residues. CDR1 and CDR2 (germline): MRHNA, SNTAGT. V lost 2 bases and J lost 1, with 2 bases in between. CDR3 loop: CASSDRNTGELFF. The CDR3 DNA follows: TGTGCCAGCAGTGACAGGAACACCGGGGAGCTGTTTTTT.

This chain uses TRBV10-3 with TRBJ1-1; 7 positions match TRBD1. This CDR3 is 14 amino acids long. Germline values: CDR1 ENHRY, CDR2 SYGVKD. Trimming took 9 bases from V and 4 from J; bases not matched to a gene: 11. The CDR3 protein is CAIQGRGMATEAFF. The CDR3 region has the DNA TGTGCCATACAGGGGCGGGGTATGGCCACTGAAGCTTTCTTT.

The chain combines TRBV19 with TRBJ2-2; D gene uncertain. The CDR3 consists of 15 residues. The germline CDR1 and CDR2 sequences are LNHDA and SQIVND (reference sequence). The V gene lost 7 bases and the J gene lost 6 bases, with 18 bases spanning the gap. CDR3 in DNA: TGTGCCAGTATGCCAGATGAATCCCAGGCCGGGGAGCTGTTTTTT. Amino acid sequence: CASMPDESQAGELFF. The complete variable domain, with remaining parts taken from reference TRBV19 and TRBJ2-2, reads DGGITQSPKYLFRKEGQNVTLSCEQNLNHDAMYWYRQDPGQGLRLIYYSQIVNDFQKGDIAEGYSVSREKKESFPLTVTSAQKNPTAFYLCASMPDESQAGELFFGEGSRLTVL.

The chain employs TRBV6-6 and TRBJ1-2, with a weak D call TRBD1 (5 bases). Trimming stripped 8 bases from V and 5 bases from J, with 15 bases between. Germline loops: CDR1 MNHNY, CDR2 SVGAGI (reference sequence). CDR3 size: 13 residues. CDR3 DNA sequence: TGTGCCAGCCGGGACGGTGGGCGGTATGGCTACACCTTC. Translated: CASRDGGRYGYTF.

The gene calls are TRBV4-1 and TRBJ2-7; D unresolved. Germline CDR1 MGHRA, CDR2 YSYEKL. CDR3 size: 12 residues. V shed 3 bases and J shed 12 bases, with 15 bases lying between them. CDR3 sequence (DNA): TGCGCCAGCAGCCACGTGGGCGGAGAGAGGTACTTC. It yields the protein CASSHVGGERYF.

This clone was seen a single time. The CDR3 DNA reads as TGTGCCAGCAGCTTTACAGGGGGCGCTCATGGCTACACCTTC. Its translation is CASSFTGGAHGYTF. The chain couples TRBV7-8 to TRBJ1-2, with TRBD1 matching 9 bases. Germline CDR1 and CDR2: SGHVS and FQNEAQ. CDR3 length: 14 amino acids. J was trimmed by 6 bases and V by 3 bases; bases with no gene match: 5.

This clone was counted only a few times. The chain joins TRBV30 to TRBJ1-4; D might be TRBD1 (5 bases). V lost 0 bases, J lost 7 bases, and 15 bases lay in between. The CDR3 length is 15 residues. Germline loops: CDR1 GTSNPN, CDR2 SVGIG (reference sequence). The CDR3 sequence: CAWSVGGRGGEKLFF. DNA for the CDR3: TGTGCCTGGAGTGTCGGTGGCCGGGGCGGTGAAAAACTGTTTTTT.

This clone was recorded a few times. The chain links TRBV6-5 to TRBJ1-5; TRBD1 might be the D (5 bases). The CDR3 runs to 14 residues. V lost 6 bases and J lost 5, with 14 bases in between. Germline V gene data show CDR1 as MNHEY and CDR2 as SVGAGI. The CDR3 nucleotides are TGTGCCAGCAGCCGACCGGGGCGATATCAGCCCCAGCATTTT. It codes for CASSRPGRYQPQHF.

The rearrangement uses TRBV11-2 and TRBJ2-7; D may be TRBD1 or TRBD2 (5 bases each). With 5 bases removed from V and 9 bases from J, the gap between germline ends came to 17 bases. The CDR3 length is 13 residues. Germline V lookup: CDR1 SGHAT, CDR2 FQNNGV. The chain's CDR3 is CASSPGQADGQYF. As DNA, the CDR3 is TGTGCCAGCAGCCCGGGGCAGGCCGACGGGCAGTACTTC.

Notes on this clone: The junction shows a germline mismatch at one end, possibly a read error. The chain couples TRBV7-9 to TRBJ2-7, with D possibly being TRBD2 (6 bases). Germline lookup yields CDR1 SEHNR and CDR2 FQNEAQ (reference sequence). The CDR3 length is 14 residues. The CDR3 region is CASSLDIAATERHF. DNA of the CDR3: TGTGCCAGCAGCTTAGACATAGCGGCTACCGAACGGCACTTC.

The chain uses TRBV2 and TRBJ2-4, with D hard to call. V lost 8 bases and J 6 bases, leaving 14 bases between the germline ends. From germline, CDR1 is SNHLY and CDR2 FYNNEI. The CDR3 has 13 amino acids. This chain's CDR3 is CASAPWRANIQYF. The CDR3 nucleotides are TGTGCCAGCGCCCCGTGGCGTGCAAACATTCAGTACTTC.

The J gene is TRBJ2-3, the V gene TRBV7-9, with 8 nucleotides matching TRBD2. CDR1 and CDR2 (germline): SEHNR, FQNEAQ (reference sequence). CDR3 length: 17 residues. V shed 1 base and J 1 base; nucleotides not matched to a gene: 7. The CDR3 sequence is CASSLGGAGGRTDTQYF. The CDR3 bases are TGTGCCAGCAGCTTAGGTGGGGCGGGGGGTCGCACAGATACGCAGTATTTT.

The chain combines TRBV12-2 with TRBJ2-7; the table gives TRBD1 as D, unverified against the DNA. TRBV12-2 is shown as a pseudogene. There are 16 residues in the CDR3. This CDR3 reads CASRSLRGSPLGEQYF. CDR3 nucleotides: TGTGCAAGTCGAAGCCTCAGGGGGTCCCCGCTGGGCGAGCAGTACTTC.

The rearrangement joins TRBV29-1 to TRBJ1-3; no clear D. Germline lookup yields CDR1 SQVTM and CDR2 ANQGSEA. V was clipped by 5 bases and J by 4 bases, with 12 bases between them. This CDR3 comprises 13 residues. DNA of the CDR3: TGCAGCGTTTCGAGCGTTGGAGGAAACACCATATATTTT. It codes for CSVSSVGGNTIYF.

The chain carries TRBV9 and TRBJ1-2; D not resolved. The CDR3 contains 18 residues. CDR1 and CDR2 from the germline V gene are SGDLS and YYNGEE. V was clipped by 0 bases and J by 2 bases, with 20 bases between them. The DNA for the CDR3 is TGTGCCAGCAGCGTAGGACACACGGGCCCCCCTATGAACTATGGCTACACCTTC. Translating gives CASSVGHTGPPMNYGYTF.

The V call is TRBV30, the J call TRBJ1-2; tentative D call: TRBD1 (6 bases). The CDR3 has 13 amino acids. Looked up from germline, CDR1 is GTSNPN and CDR2 is SVGIG (reference sequence). The V end was cut by 3 bases, the J end by 3 bases, with 11 bases between. The CDR3 sequence: CAWSPQGHYGYTF. For the CDR3, the DNA is TGTGCCTGGAGCCCCCAGGGGCACTATGGCTACACCTTC.

This clone was counted a single time. CDR3 DNA sequence: TGTGCCAGTAGTCAACAGGGCGGCTATGGCTACACCTTC. This codes for CASSQQGGYGYTF. The chain couples TRBV19 to TRBJ1-2; a weak D match, TRBD1 (6 bases). CDR1 and CDR2 (germline): LNHDA, SQIVND (reference sequence). Trimming removed 5 bases at V and 4 bases at J, with 11 bases between. The CDR3 contains 13 residues.